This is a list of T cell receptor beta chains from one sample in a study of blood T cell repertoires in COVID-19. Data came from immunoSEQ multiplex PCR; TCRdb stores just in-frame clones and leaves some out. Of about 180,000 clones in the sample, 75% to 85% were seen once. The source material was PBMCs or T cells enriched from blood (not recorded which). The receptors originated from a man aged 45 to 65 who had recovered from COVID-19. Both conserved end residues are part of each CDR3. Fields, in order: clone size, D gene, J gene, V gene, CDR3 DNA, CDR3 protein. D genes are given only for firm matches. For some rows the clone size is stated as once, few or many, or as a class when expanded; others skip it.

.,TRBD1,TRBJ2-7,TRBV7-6,TGTGCCAGCAGCTCCGGGGCCGGGACAGGGGCCTACGAGCAGTACTTC,CASSSGAGTGAYEQYF
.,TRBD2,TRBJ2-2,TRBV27,TGTGCCAGCAGTTTAGCGGGGGGGACGAACACCGGGGAGCTGTTTTTT,CASSLAGGTNTGELFF
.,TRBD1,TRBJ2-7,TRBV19,TGTGCCAGTAGAGGGACAGGCACCTACGAGCAGTACTTC,CASRGTGTYEQYF
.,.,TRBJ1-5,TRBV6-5,TGTGCCAGCAGTTACGTCGGTGATTCCAATCAGCCCCAGCATTTT,CASSYVGDSNQPQHF
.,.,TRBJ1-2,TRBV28,TGTGCCAGCAACACAGGGATTACCTATGGCTACACCTTC,CASNTGITYGYTF
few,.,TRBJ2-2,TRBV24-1,TGTGCCACCAGTACGGGACATCACACCGGGGAGCTGTTTTTT,CATSTGHHTGELFF
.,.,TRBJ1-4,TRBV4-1,TGCGCCAGCAGCCAAGATTTGGGCCGGGGTGAAAAACTGTTTTTT,CASSQDLGRGEKLFF
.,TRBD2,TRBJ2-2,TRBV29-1,TGCAGCGTTGAGGGAGGGAGGGGTGATACCGGGGAGCTGTTTTTT,CSVEGGRGDTGELFF
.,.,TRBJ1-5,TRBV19,TGTGCCAGTAGTATAACTGAATATAGCAATCAGCCCCAGCATTTT,CASSITEYSNQPQHF
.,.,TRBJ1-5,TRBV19,TGTGCCAGTAGTATAACCCTTGGGACTTCAGCGGGTCAGCCCCAGCATTTT,CASSITLGTSAGQPQHF
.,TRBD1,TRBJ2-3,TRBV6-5,TGTGCCAGCAGACCGGGACAGGGATTCACAGATACGCAGTATTTT,CASRPGQGFTDTQYF
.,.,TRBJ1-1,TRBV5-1,TGCGCCAGCAGCCACGGACAGCCTCTTTTGAACACTGAAGCTTTCTTT,CASSHGQPLLNTEAFF
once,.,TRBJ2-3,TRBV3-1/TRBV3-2,TGTGCCAGCAGCCCTGGGCCCCCAGATACGCAGTATTTT,CASSPGPPDTQYF
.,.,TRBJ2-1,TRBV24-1,TGTGCCACCAGTGATGCGCGGGGCGCCTGGGATGAGCAGTTCTTC,CATSDARGAWDEQFF
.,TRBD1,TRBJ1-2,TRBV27,TGTGCCAGCAGTTTAAGACAGGGGGGCTATGGCTACACCTTC,CASSLRQGGYGYTF
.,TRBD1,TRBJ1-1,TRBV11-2,TGTGCCAGCAGCGCCCGACAGGGTCGTGACACTGAAGCTTTCTTT,CASSARQGRDTEAFF
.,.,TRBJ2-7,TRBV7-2,TGTGCCAGCAGCCCGGGGGACAGTCGCTCCTACGAGCAGTACTTC,CASSPGDSRSYEQYF
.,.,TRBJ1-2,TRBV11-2,TGTGCCAGCAGCTTAGAGGCCTGGGGCGCTCGTGGCTACACCTTC,CASSLEAWGARGYTF
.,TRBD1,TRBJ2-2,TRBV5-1,TGCGCCAGCAGCTGGTCGGGACAGGAATACACCGGGGAGCTGTTTTTT,CASSWSGQEYTGELFF
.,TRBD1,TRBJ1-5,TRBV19,TGTGCCAGTGTTAGGACAGGGAGCAATCAGCCCCAGCATTTT,CASVRTGSNQPQHF
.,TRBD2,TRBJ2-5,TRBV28,TGTGCCAGCAGTTTGTCCGGGAGGGAGACCCAGTACTTC,CASSLSGRETQYF
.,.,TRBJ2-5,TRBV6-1,TGTGCCAGCAGTGAAACCTCTGGCACCCTAGAGACCCAGTACTTC,CASSETSGTLETQYF
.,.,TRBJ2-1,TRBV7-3,TGTGCCAGCAGCCTCATTTCGGGGGGCCAGGCTTTTGAGCAGTTCTTC,CASSLISGGQAFEQFF
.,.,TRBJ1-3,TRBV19,TGTGCCAGTAGTATCATGATGGGGCAGGGGACGGCTGGAAACACCATATATTTT,CASSIMMGQGTAGNTIYF
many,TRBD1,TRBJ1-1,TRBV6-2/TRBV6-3,TGTGCCAGCAGTTATCTTCCCGGACAGGGAGGTAGGCTCCTTGAAGCTTTCTTT,CASSYLPGQGGRLLEAFF
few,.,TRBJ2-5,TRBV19,TGTGCCAGTAGCCGCGGGTCCCCCAGGCAAGAGACCCAGTACTTC,CASSRGSPRQETQYF
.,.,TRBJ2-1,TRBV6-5,TGTGCCAGCAGAGCTTTGATCGGGCAGTTCTTC,CASRALIGQFF
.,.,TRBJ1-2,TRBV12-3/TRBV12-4,TGTGCCAGCAGTTTAAGTCAGGGTGGCTACACCTTC,CASSLSQGGYTF
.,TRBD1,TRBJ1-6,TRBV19,TGTGCCAGTAGTATGGGCCAGGGACAGGGGTATTCACCCCTCCACTTT,CASSMGQGQGYSPLHF
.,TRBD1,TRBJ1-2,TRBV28,TGTGCCAGCAGTGGACAGGGGGCGGCTGGCTACACCTTC,CASSGQGAAGYTF
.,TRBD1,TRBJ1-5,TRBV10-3,TGTGCCATCAGTGAGTCGAGAGGGACAGGGGGTCAGCCCCAGCATTTT,CAISESRGTGGQPQHF
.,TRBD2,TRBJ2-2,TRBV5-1,TGCGCCAGCAGCCCTCGGACTAGCGGGGGTTCGAACACCGGGGAGCTGTTTTTT,CASSPRTSGGSNTGELFF
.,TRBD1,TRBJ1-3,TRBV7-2,TGTGCCAGCAGGTCTACAGGGGGCACCAACACCATATATTTT,CASRSTGGTNTIYF
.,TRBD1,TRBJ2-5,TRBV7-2,TGTGCCAGCAGTTTTGACAGGGGGCTTGGAGAGACCCAGTACTTC,CASSFDRGLGETQYF
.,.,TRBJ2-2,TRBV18,TGTGCCAGCTCACCGCCGACTACCCAGAACACCGGGGAGCTGTTTTTT,CASSPPTTQNTGELFF
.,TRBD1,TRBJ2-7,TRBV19,TGTGCCAGTACGTCCGACAGGGATACCTACGAGCAGTACTTC,CASTSDRDTYEQYF
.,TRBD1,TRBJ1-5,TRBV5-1,TGCGCCAGCAGCTATACAGGGGGTGATCAGCCCCAGCATTTT,CASSYTGGDQPQHF
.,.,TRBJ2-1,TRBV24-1,TGTGCCACCAGTGATGGGGGAGGTAATGAGCAGTTCTTC,CATSDGGGNEQFF
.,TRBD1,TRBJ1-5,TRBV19,TGTGCCAGTAGTACGAGACAGGGGAGCAATCAGCCCCAGCATTTT,CASSTRQGSNQPQHF
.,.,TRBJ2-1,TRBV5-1,TGCGCCAGCAGCTTACCCCAGTACAATGAGCAGTTCTTC,CASSLPQYNEQFF
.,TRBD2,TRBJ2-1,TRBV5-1,TGCGCCAGCAGTATTTTTAGCGGGGGCTTTTACAATGAGCAGTTCTTC,CASSIFSGGFYNEQFF
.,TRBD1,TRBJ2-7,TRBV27,TGTGCCAGCAGAAAAAACCGGGACAGAGCCTACGAGCAGTACTTC,CASRKNRDRAYEQYF
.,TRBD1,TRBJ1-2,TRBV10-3,TGTGCCATCAGTGACCTGGGACAGGCCTATGGCTACACCTTC,CAISDLGQAYGYTF
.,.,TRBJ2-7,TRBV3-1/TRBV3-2,TGTGCCAGCAGCCAGGGCAACGGCGAGCAGTACTTC,CASSQGNGEQYF
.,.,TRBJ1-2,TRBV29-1,TGCAGCGTTGGAGGTTCTGGCTACACCTTC,CSVGGSGYTF
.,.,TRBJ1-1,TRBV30,TGTGCCTGGAGTATCCCTATGAACACTGAAGCTTTCTTT,CAWSIPMNTEAFF
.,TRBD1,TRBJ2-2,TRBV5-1,TGCGCCAGCAGTGAGACAGGGGGAGACACCGGGGAGCTGTTTTTT,CASSETGGDTGELFF
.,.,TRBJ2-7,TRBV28,TGTGCCAGCAGTTTGAGGGTAGGCGACGAGCAGTACTTC,CASSLRVGDEQYF
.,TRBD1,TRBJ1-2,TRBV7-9,TGTGCCAGCAGCATTGGGACAGGGGAAACCTATGGCTACACCTTC,CASSIGTGETYGYTF
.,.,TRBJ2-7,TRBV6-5,TGTGCCAGCAGTCCCATGGAGGGCTACGAGCAGTACTTC,CASSPMEGYEQYF